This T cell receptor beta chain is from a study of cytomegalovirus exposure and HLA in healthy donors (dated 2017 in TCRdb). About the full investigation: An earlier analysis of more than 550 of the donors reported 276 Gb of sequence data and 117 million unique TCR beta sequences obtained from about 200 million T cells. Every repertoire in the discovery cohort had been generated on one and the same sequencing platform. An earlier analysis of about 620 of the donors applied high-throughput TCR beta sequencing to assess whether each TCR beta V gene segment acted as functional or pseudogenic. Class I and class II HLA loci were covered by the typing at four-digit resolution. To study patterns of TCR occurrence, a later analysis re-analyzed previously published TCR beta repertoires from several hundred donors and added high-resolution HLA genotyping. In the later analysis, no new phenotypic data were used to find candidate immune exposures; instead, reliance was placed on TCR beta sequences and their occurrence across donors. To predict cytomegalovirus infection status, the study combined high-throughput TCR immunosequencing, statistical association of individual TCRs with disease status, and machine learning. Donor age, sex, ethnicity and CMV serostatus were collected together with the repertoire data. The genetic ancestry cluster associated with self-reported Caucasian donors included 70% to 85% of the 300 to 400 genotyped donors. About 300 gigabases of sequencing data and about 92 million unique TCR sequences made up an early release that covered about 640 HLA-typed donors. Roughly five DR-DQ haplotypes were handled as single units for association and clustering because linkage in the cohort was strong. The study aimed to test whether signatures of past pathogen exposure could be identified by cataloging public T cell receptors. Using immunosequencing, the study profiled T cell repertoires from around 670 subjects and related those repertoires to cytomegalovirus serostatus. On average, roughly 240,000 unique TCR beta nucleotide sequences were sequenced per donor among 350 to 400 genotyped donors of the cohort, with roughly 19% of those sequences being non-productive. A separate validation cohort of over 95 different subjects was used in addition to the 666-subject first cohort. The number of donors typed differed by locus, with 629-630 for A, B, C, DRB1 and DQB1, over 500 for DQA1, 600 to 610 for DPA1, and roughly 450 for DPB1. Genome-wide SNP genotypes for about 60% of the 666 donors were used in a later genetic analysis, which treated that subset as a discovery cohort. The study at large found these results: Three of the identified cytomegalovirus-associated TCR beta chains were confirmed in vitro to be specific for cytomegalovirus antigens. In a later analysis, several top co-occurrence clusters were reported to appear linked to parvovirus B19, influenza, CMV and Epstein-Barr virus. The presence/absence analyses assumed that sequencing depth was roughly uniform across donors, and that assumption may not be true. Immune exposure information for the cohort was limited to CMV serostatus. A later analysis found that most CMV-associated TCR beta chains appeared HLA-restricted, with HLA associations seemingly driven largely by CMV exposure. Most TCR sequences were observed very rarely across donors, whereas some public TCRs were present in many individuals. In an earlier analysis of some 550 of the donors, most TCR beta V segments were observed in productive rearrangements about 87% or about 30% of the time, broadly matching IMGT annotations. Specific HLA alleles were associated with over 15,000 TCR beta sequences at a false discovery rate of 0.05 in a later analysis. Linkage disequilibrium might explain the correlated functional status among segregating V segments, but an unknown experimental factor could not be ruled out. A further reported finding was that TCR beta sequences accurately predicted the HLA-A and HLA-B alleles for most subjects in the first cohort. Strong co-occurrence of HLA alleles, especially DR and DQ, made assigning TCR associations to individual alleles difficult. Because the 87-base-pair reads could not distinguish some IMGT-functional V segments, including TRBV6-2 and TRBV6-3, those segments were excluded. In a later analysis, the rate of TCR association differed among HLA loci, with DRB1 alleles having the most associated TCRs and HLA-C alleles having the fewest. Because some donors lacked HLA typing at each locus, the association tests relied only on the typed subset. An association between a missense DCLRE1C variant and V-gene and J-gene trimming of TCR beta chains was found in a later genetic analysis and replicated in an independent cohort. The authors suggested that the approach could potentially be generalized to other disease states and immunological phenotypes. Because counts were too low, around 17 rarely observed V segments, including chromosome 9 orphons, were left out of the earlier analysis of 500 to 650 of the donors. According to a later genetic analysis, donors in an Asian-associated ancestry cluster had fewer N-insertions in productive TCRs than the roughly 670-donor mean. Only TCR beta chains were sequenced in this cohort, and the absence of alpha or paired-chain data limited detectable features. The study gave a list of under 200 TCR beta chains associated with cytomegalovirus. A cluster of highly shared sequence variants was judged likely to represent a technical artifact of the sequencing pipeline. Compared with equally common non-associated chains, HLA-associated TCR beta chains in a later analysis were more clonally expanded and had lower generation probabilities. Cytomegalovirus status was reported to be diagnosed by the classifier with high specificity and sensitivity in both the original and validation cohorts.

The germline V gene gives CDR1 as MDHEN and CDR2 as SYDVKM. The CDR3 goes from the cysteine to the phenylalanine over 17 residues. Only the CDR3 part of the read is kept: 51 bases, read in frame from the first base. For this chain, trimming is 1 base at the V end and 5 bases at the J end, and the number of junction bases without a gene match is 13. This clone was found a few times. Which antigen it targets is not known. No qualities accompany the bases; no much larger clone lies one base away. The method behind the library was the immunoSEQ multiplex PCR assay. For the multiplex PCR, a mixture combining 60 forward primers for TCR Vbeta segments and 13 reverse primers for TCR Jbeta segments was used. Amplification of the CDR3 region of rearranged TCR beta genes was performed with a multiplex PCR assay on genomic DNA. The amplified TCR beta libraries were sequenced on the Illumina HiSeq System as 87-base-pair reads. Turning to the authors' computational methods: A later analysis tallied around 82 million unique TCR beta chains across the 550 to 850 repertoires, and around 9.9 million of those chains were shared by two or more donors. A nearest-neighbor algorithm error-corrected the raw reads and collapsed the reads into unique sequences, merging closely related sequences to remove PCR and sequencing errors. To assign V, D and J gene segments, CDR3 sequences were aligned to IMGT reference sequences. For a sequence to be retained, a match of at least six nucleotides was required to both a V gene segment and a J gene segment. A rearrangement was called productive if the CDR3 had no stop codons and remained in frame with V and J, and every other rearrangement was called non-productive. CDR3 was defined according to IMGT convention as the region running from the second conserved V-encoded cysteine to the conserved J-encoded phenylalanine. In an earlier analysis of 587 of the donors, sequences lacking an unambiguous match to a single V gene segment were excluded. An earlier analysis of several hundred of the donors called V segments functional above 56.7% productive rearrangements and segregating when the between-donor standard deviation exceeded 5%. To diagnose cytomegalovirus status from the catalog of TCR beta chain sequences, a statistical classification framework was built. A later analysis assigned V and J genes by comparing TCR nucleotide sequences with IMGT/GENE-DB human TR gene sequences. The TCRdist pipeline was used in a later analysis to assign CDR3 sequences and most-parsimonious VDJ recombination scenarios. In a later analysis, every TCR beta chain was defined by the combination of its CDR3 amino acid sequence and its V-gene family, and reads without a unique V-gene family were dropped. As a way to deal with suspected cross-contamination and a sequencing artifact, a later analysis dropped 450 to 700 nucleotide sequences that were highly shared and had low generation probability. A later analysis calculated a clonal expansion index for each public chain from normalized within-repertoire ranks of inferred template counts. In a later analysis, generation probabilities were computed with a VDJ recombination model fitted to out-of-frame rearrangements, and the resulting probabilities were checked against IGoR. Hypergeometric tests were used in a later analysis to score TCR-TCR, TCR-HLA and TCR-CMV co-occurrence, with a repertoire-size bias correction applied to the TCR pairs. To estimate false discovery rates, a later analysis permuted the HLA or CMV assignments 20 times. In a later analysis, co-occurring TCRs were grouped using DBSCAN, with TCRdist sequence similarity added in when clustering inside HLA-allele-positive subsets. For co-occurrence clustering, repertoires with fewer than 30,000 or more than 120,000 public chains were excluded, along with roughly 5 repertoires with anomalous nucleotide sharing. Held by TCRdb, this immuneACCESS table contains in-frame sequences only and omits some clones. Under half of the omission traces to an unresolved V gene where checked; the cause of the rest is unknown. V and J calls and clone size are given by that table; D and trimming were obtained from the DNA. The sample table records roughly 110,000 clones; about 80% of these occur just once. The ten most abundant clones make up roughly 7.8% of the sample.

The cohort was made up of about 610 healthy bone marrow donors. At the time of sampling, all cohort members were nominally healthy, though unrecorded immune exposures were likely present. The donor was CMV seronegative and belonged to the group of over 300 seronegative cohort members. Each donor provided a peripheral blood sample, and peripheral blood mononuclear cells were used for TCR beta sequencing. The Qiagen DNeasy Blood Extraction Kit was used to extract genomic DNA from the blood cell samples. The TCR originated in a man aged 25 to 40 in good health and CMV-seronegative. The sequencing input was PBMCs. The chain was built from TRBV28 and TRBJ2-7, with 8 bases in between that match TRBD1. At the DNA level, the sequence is TGTGCCAGCAGTTTATTGGGCTATGTCAGGGGGCGGGACGAGCAGTACTTC. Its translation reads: CASSLLGYVRGRDEQYF.